This T cell receptor beta chain was found in a study of blood T cell repertoires in COVID-19. Germline V gene data show CDR1 as SGDLS and CDR2 as YYNGEE. Deletions cut 0 bases from V and 3 bases from J, with 16 bases between. The CDR3 consists of 17 residues. In the study's own analysis: How many nucleated cells were present was estimated from reference gene primer amplification. This table comes from immunoSEQ multiplex PCR, and its TCRdb copy is limited to in-frame clones, with some not included. V and J calls and clone size are as listed in that table; D and trimming were resolved from the DNA. The sample yields about 89,000 clones, roughly 78% seen once.

Material: peripheral blood. The source is an elderly woman with acute or convalescent COVID-19. The chain uses TRBV9 and TRBJ1-3, with a weak D call TRBD1 (6 bases). The CDR3 nucleotides read TGTGCCAGCAGCGTAGGGGCAGGGGTGTATGGTGGAAACACCATATATTTT. Its protein product is CASSVGAGVYGGNTIYF.